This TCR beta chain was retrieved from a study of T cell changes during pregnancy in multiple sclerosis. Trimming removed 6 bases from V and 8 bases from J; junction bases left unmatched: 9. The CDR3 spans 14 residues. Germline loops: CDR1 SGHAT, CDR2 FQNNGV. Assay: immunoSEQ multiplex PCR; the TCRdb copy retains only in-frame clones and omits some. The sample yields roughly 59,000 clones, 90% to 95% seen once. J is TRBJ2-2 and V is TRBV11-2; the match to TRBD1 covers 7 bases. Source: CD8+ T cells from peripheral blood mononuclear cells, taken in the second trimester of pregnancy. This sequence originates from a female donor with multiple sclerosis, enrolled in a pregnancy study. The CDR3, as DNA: TGTGCCAGCAGAAGGACAGGATTTAAGGGGGAGCTGTTTTTT. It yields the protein CASRRTGFKGELFF.